Reported below is one T cell receptor beta chain. Its antigen has not been determined. No per-base quality is available; no much larger clone lies one base away. The sample holds other DNA sequences that translate to the same CDR3. Each donor gave one peripheral blood draw, approximately 110 mL on average, collected into heparinised tubes. Naive, central memory, regulatory and stem cell-like memory CD4+ T cells were sorted on a BD FACSAria II using a panel including CD45RO, CCR7, CD25, CD127, CD95 and CD27. A purity above 95% was achieved for all sorted populations. PBMCs were separated immediately by Lymphoprep density gradient centrifugation and were stained directly, without being cultured. Samples were stained and sorted in pairs, with one healthy donor and one patient per experiment, so that batch effects were minimized. All of the isolated RNA was reverse transcribed with the High Capacity cDNA Reverse Transcription Kit, so expressed TCRB transcripts were sequenced. Deep immunoSEQ sequencing was applied to naive, central memory and regulatory T cell samples, giving an average of roughly 3.6 million total reads per sample. After sorted cells were lysed in RLT buffer, RNA was extracted with DNase-treated RNeasy Micro or Mini kits, with the choice depending on cell number. To prevent cross-contamination, every cell subset was processed on its own, while patient and healthy donor samples were processed together. The immunoSEQ multiplex PCR was used to amplify TCRB sequences from cDNA, yielding 87-bp fragments that span the CDR3 region. Amplicons were sequenced on the Illumina HiSeq platform. Per the original workflow: PCR bias was computationally corrected using synthetic template baselines, reads within Hamming distance 2 were collapsed, and singletons that could not be merged were discarded. Reads were aligned against IMGT so that V, D and J genes, CDR3 length and insertions or deletions at six rearrangement sites could be assigned. Within each subset, clonotype counts were normalized to sorted cell number, and only after that were true diversity and Gini coefficients computed with the tcR R package. The overlap coefficient, calculated on TCRB nucleotide sequences, was used to measure repertoire sharing. Out-of-frame TCRB sequences from naive cells were analyzed as a proxy for the pre-selection repertoire. In TCRdb, the immuneACCESS table is reduced to in-frame sequences with V and J assigned. These tables do not hold every clone; where another copy was compared, an unresolved V gene accounts for under half, and the others remain unexplained. The V and J calls and clone size are taken from that table; D and trimming were inferred from the DNA. A total of approximately 730,000 clones appear in this sample, roughly 13% of them only once. The ten largest clonotypes hold 0.022% of the sample.

The V end loses 0 bases and the J end loses 0 bases, and a stretch of 5 bases separates them. Based on the germline V gene, the CDR1 and CDR2 sequences are SGDLS and YYNGEE. The CDR3 contains 14 residues, cysteine and phenylalanine counted. Just the 42-base CDR3 DNA is kept, in frame starting at base 1. The data stem from a study of beta chain features in type 1 diabetes (dated by TCRdb to between 2018 and 2020). Describing the broader study: Mean age, gender distribution, total cell number and subset yield were not different between patients and healthy donors. Regulatory and stem cell-like memory subsets were obtained from only 8 patients and roughly eight healthy donors, while naive and central memory subsets were obtained from all 30 or so donors. The study compared TCRB repertoires of sorted circulating CD4+ T cell subsets between recently diagnosed type 1 diabetes patients and matched healthy donors. Across all samples, fewer than 110,000,000 sorted cells were examined, and cell number per subset correlated strongly with RNA yield.

Broad study findings and their caveats: A moderate but significant shortening of TCRB CDR3 length was observed in type 1 diabetes patients in all four CD4+ subsets. At VDJ recombination sites, patients with type 1 diabetes made fewer insertions and deleted more nucleotides, a pattern implying thymic rearrangement abnormalities. PCR might favor shorter templates, but patient and control samples were amplified and corrected together, so any skew would affect both groups equally. Because cDNA rather than genomic DNA was sequenced, highly expressing activated cells could have been over-represented, although no difference in activation and CD3 levels was found between groups. Because the HLA sub-analyses included only small numbers of individuals, any influence of HLA type on TCRB rearrangement was left unresolved. The naive, central memory and regulatory TCRB repertoires appeared to resemble one another more closely among patients than among healthy donors.

The receptor comes from a man aged 18 to 30 with type 1 diabetes. The chain couples TRBV9 to TRBJ2-3; the D gene is not confidently resolved. Sequencing was done on a sample of naive CD4+ T cells from blood. The sample's cell subset or site label, decoded: true naive CD4+ T cells. The DNA sequence reads TGTGCCAGCAGCGTAGCGACTAGCACAGATACGCAGTATTTT. It is translated as CASSVATSTDTQYF.